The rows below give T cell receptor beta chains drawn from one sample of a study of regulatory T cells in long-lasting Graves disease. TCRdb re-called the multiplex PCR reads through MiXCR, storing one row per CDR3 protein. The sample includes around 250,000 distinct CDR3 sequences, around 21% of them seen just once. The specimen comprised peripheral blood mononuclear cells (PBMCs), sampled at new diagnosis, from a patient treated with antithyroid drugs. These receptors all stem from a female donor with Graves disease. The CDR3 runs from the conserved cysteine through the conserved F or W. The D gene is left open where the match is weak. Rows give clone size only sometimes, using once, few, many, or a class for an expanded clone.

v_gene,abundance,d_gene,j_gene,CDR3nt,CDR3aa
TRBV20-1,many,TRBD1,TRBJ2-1,TGCAGTGCTAGACACACGACAGGGGCCTCCCCCAATGAGCAGTTCTTC,CSARHTTGASPNEQFF
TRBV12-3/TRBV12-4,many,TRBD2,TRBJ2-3,TGTGCCAGCAGTACCAATAGCGGGAGAAGGGATACGCAGTATTTT,CASSTNSGRRDTQYF
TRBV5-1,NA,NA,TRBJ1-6,TGCGCCAGCAGTCTGGAGGGCGCTTATAATTCACCCCTCCACTTT,CASSLEGAYNSPLHF
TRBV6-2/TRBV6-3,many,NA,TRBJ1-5,TGTGCCAGCAGTTCGTTCGACGGACTCAATCAGCCCCAGCATTTT,CASSSFDGLNQPQHF
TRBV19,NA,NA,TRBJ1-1,TGTGCCAGTAGTATTAAGACAGAGGATGAAGCTTTCTTT,CASSIKTEDEAFF
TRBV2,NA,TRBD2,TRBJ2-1,TGTGCCAGCATCCAGTTTCCCGGGACTAGCGGGGTTCGCAATGAGCAGTTCTTC,CASIQFPGTSGVRNEQFF
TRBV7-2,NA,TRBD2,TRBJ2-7,TGTGCCAGTGCCGGACTAGCGGGAGGAGGAGAGCAGTACTTC,CASAGLAGGGEQYF
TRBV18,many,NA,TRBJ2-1,TGTGCCAGCTCACCCGGGGCCGTCAATGAGCAGTTCTTC,CASSPGAVNEQFF
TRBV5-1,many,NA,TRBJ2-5,TGCGCCAGCAGCTTAGAGCCATCCGGGGGTGAGACCCAGTACTTC,CASSLEPSGGETQYF
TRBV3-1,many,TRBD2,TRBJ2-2,TGTGCCAGCAGCCCATTCTCGGGGGCTAGCGGGGGACGGACCGGGGAGCTGTTTTTT,CASSPFSGASGGRTGELFF
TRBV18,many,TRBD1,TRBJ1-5,TGTGCCAGCGCACTCCGGGACAGGGGAAGCAATCAGCCCCAGCATTTT,CASALRDRGSNQPQHF
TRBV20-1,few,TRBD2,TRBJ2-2,TGCAGTGCTGATCCCCTAGCGGGAGGGCCGGGCACCGGGGAGCTGTTTTTT,CSADPLAGGPGTGELFF
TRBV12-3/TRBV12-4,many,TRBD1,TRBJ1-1,TGTGCCAGCAGTGCACAACAGGGGCGAGGGACTGAAGCTTTCTTT,CASSAQQGRGTEAFF
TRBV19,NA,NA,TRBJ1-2,TGTGCCAGTCAGACAGGAAATAACTATGGCTACACCTTC,CASQTGNNYGYTF
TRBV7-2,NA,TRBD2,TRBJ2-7,TGTGCCAGCAGCGACCGGACTAGCGGGAGCTACGAGCAGTACTTC,CASSDRTSGSYEQYF
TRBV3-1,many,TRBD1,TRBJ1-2,TGTGCCAGCAGCCAGGGACAGGGTCGGTATGGCTACACCTTC,CASSQGQGRYGYTF
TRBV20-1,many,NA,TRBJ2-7,TGCAGTGCTAGAGATCCATCCAGGGTAACCTACGAGCAGTACTTC,CSARDPSRVTYEQYF
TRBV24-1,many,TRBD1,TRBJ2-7,TGTGCCACCAGTGACCCAACCCCGGGACAGGGTTCCTACGAGCAGTACTTC,CATSDPTPGQGSYEQYF
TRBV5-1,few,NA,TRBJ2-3,TGCGCCAGCAAGGCAGCCTCTAACACAGATACGCAGTATTTT,CASKAASNTDTQYF
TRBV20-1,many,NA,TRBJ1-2,TGCAGTGCGGCAGAAACGGGGCTGGGGTATGGCTACACCTTC,CSAAETGLGYGYTF
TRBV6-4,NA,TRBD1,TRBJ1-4,TGTGCCAGCAGTGACTCGCTGAGAGGGGGCCATGAAAAACTGTTTTTT,CASSDSLRGGHEKLFF
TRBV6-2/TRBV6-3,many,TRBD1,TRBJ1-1,TGTGCCACCGGAACCGGACAGGGGGCAGCGGGGAACACTGAAGCTTTCTTT,CATGTGQGAAGNTEAFF
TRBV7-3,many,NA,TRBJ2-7,TGTGCCAGCAGCTTAACCCGGTTCGAGGGTACCTACGAGCAGTACTTC,CASSLTRFEGTYEQYF
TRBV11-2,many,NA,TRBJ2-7,TGTGCCAGCAGCCGTACCGTCCCCTCCTACGAGCAGTACTTC,CASSRTVPSYEQYF
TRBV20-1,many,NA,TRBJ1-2,TGCAGTGCTACCGTCCGGGACTCTAACTATGGCTACACCTTC,CSATVRDSNYGYTF
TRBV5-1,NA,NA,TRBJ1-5,TGCGCCAGCAGCTTAGGTGGCGATAGCAATCGGCCCCAGCATTTT,CASSLGGDSNRPQHF
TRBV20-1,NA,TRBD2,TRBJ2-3,TGCAGTGCTACACTAGCGGGGGCCGATACGCAGTATTTT,CSATLAGADTQYF
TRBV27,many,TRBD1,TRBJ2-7,TGTGCCAGCAGTCCGGGACAGGGGAGGGAGCAGTACTTC,CASSPGQGREQYF
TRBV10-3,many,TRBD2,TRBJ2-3,TGTGCCATCAGTGCCACTAGCGGGCTTACTACAGATACGCAGTATTTT,CAISATSGLTTDTQYF
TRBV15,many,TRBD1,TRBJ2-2,TGTGCCACCAGCAGAGACCGACAGGGCCCCGGGGAGCTGTTTTTT,CATSRDRQGPGELFF
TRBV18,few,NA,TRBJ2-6,TGTGCCAGCTCACCGAGAACAGCCTCTGGGGCCAACGTCCTGACTTTC,CASSPRTASGANVLTF
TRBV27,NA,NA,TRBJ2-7,TGTGCCAGCAGTTTATCGGGAGGTCCTTACGAGCAGTACTTC,CASSLSGGPYEQYF
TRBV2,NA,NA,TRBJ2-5,TGTGCCAGCGGTCAGGGCGGGGAGACCCAGTACTTC,CASGQGGETQYF
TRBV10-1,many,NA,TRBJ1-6,TGCGCCAGCAGTGGTAACAGGAATTCACCCCTCCACTTT,CASSGNRNSPLHF
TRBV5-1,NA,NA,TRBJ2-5,TGCGCCAGCAGCGAACTTGGACAGACAGAGACCCAGTACTTC,CASSELGQTETQYF
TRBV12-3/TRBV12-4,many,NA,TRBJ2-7,TGTGCCAGCAGTTTGATGGAAGGGGCTAACGAGCAGTACTTC,CASSLMEGANEQYF